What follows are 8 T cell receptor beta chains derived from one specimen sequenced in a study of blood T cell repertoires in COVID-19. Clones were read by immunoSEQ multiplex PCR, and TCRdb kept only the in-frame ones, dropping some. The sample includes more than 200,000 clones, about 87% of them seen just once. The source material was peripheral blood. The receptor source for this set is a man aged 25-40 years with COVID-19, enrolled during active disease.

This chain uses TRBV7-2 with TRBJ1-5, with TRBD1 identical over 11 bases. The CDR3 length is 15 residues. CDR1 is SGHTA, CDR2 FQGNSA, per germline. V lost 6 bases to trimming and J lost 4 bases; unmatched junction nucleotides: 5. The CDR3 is CASSPGQGENQPQHF. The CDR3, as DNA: TGTGCCAGCAGTCCGGGACAGGGGGAAAATCAGCCCCAGCATTTT. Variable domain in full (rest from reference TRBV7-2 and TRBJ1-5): GAGVSQSPSNKVTEKGKDVELRCDPISGHTALYWYRQSLGQGLEFLIYFQGNSAPDKSGLPSDRFSAERTGGSVSTLTIQRTQQEDSAVYLCASSPGQGENQPQHFGDGTRLSIL.

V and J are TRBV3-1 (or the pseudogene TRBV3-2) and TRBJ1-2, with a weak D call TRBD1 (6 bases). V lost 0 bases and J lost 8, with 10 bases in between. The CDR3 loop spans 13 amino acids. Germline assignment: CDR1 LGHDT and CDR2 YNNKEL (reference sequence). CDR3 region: CASSQDTGWGYTF. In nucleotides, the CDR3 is TGTGCCAGCAGCCAAGACACAGGGTGGGGCTACACCTTC.

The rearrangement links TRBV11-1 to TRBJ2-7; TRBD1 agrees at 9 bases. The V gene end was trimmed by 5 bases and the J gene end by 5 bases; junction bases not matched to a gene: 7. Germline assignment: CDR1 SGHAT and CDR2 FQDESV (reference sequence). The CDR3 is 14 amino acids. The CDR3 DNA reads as TGTGCCAGCAGCCCCCGACAGGGGGAAAACGAGCAGTACTTC. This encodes CASSPRQGENEQYF.

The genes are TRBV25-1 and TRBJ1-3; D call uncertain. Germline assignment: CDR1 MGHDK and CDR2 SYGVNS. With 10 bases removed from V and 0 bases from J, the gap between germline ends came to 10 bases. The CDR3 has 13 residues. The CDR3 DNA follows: TGTGCCACTAGGCCGGCCTCTGGAAACACCATATATTTT. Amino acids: CATRPASGNTIYF.

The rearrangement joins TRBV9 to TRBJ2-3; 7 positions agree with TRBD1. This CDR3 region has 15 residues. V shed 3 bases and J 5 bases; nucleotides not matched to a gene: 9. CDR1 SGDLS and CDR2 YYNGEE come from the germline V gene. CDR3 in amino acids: CASSARTGIGDTQYF. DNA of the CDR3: TGTGCCAGCAGCGCCCGGACAGGCATCGGAGATACGCAGTATTTT.

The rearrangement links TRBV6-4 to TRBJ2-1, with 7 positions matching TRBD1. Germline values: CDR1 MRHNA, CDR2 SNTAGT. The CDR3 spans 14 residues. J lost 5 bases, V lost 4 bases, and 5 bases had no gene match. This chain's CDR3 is CASSVQGENNEQFF. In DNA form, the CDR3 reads TGTGCCAGCAGTGTTCAGGGGGAAAACAATGAGCAGTTCTTC.

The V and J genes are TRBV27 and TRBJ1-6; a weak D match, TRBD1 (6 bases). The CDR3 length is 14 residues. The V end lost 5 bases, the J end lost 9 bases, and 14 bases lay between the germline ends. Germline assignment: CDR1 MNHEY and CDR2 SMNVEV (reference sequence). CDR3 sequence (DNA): TGTGCCAGCAGTCCCGGGACACTGGGTTCACCCCTCCACTTT. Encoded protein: CASSPGTLGSPLHF.

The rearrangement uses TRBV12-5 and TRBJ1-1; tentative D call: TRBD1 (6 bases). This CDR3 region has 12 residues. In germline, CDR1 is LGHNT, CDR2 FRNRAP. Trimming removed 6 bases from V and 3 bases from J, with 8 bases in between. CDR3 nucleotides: TGTGCTAGTGGGCAGGGGTACACTGAAGCTTTCTTT. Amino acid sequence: CASGQGYTEAFF. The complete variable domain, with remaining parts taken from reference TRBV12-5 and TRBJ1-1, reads DARVTQTPRHKVTEMGQEVTMRCQPILGHNTVFWYRQTMMQGLELLAYFRNRAPLDDSGMPKDRFSAEMPDATLATLKIQPSEPRDSAVYFCASGQGYTEAFFGQGTRLTVV.